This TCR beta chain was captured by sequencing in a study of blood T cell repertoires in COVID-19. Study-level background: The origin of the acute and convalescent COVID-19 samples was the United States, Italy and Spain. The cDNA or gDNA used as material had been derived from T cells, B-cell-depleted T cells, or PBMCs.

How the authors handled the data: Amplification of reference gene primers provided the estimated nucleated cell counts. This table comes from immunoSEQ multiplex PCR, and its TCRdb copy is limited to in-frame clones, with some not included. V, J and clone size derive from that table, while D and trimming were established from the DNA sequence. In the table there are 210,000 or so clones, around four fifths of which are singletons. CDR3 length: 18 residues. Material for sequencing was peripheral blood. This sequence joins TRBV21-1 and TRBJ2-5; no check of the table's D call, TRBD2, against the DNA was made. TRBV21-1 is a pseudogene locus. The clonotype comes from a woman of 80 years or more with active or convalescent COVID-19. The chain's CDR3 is CASSKGVASGGKMQTQYF. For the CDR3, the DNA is TGTGCCAGCAGCAAAGGGGTAGCTAGCGGGGGGAAGATGCAGACCCAGTACTTC.